This T cell receptor beta chain came from a study of radiotherapy plus CTLA-4 blockade in lung cancer. Study overall: Disease control was present in roughly 29% of patients, and objective responses in approximately 18%.

Patients in the study, people with chemo-refractory metastatic non-small-cell lung cancer, received focal radiation plus ipilimumab CTLA-4 blockade. V was cut by 2 bases and J by 1 base, with 11 bases left in between. This CDR3 contains 15 residues. Germline assignment: CDR1 SGHTA and CDR2 FQGTGA. Study-wide results and caveats: Early blood T cell clone dynamics, with interferon-beta, were reported to best predict response. An expansion of tumor-derived TCR clones occurred in blood after radiotherapy plus ipilimumab.

The method was immunoSEQ multiplex PCR; TCRdb's version includes in-frame clones alone and lacks a portion of them. The table has some 73,000 clones, under 90% seen once. Worth noting for this clone: The antigen is not known.

The source is a human donor with non-small cell lung cancer who had stable disease on radiotherapy plus ipilimumab. The chain recombines TRBV7-3 with TRBJ1-1, with D possibly matching TRBD1 (5 bases). Specimen: peripheral blood, collected from a patient treated with radiotherapy plus ipilimumab. CDR3 in DNA: TGTGCCAGCAGCTTAGGCCCAGGGTCGAACACTGAAGCTTTCTTT. Encoded protein: CASSLGPGSNTEAFF.